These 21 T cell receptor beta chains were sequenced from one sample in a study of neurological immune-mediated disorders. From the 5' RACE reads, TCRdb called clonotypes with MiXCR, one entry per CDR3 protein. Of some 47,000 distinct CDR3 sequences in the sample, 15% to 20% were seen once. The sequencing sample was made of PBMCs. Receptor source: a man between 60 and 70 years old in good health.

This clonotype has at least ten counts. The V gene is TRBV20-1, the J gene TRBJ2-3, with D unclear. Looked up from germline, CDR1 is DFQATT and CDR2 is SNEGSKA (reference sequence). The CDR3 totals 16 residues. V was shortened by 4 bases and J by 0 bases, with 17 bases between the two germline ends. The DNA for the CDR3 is TGCAGTGCTACCCTCCCCGGGCCAACTAGCACAGATACGCAGTATTTT. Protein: CSATLPGPTSTDTQYF.

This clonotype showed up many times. The CDR3 loop reads CAITQSRDRAYGYTF. The CDR3 nucleotides read TGTGCCATCACCCAGTCCCGGGACAGGGCCTATGGCTACACCTTC. This chain joins TRBV10-3 and TRBJ1-2; 9 nucleotides agree with TRBD1. The V gene's germline CDR1 is ENHRY and CDR2 SYGVKD. V lost 7 bases and J lost 4; bases outside the gene matches: 10. This CDR3 spans 15 amino acids.

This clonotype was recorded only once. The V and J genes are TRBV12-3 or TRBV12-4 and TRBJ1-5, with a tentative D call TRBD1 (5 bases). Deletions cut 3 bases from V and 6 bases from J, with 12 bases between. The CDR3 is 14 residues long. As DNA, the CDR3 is TGTGCCAGCAGTTTCGGGGGATGTGGTCAGCCCCAGCATTTT. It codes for CASSFGGCGQPQHF.

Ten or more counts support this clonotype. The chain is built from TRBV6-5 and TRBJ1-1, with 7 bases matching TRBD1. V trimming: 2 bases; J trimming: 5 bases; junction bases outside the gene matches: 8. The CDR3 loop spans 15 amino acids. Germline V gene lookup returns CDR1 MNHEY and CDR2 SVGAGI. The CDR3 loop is CASSYMGGGQTEAFF. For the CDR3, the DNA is TGTGCCAGCAGTTACATGGGAGGGGGACAGACTGAAGCTTTCTTT.

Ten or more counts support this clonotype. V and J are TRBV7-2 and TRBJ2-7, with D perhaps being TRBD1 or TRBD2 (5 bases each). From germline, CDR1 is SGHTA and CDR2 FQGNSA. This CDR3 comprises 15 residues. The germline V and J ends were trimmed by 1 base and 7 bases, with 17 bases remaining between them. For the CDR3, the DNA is TGTGCCAGCAGCTTAGGAGGGGCAGGGACGTTTGAGCAGTACTTC. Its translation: CASSLGGAGTFEQYF.

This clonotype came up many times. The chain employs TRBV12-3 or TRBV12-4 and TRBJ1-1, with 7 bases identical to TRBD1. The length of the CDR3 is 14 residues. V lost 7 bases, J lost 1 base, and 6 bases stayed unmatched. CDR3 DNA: TGTGCCAGCACCCGGACAGGACGGAACACTGAAGCTTTCTTT. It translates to CASTRTGRNTEAFF.

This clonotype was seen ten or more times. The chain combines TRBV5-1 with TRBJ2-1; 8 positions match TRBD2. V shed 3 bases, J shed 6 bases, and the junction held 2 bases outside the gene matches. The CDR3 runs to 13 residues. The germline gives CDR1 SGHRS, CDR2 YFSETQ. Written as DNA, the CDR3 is TGCGCCAGCAGCTCCGGGACTAGCAATGAGCAGTTCTTC. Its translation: CASSSGTSNEQFF.

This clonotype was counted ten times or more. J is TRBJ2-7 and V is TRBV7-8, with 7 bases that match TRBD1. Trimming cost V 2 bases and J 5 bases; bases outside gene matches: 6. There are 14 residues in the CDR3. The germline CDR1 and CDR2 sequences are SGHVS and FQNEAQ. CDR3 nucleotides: TGTGCCAGCAGCTTAACCACAGGGGACCACGAGCAGTACTTC. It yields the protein CASSLTTGDHEQYF.

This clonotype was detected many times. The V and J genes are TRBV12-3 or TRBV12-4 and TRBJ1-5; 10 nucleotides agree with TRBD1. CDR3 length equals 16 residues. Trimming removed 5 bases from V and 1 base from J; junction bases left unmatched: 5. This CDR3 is CASSQTGGGSNQPQHF. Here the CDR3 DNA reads TGTGCCAGCAGTCAGACAGGGGGCGGAAGCAATCAGCCCCAGCATTTT.

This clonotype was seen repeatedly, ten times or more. CDR3 nucleotide sequence: TGTGCCAGCAGCCAAGCCCCGGGGGACTCCTACGAGCAGTACTTC. It specifies CASSQAPGDSYEQYF. V gene TRBV3-1 combines with J gene TRBJ2-7; D possibly corresponds to TRBD2 (6 bases). The CDR3 extends over 15 amino acids. CDR1 is LGHDT and CDR2 is YNNKEL in the germline V gene (reference sequence). Between the trimmed V and J ends, which lost 1 base and 0 bases, there was a span of 10 bases.

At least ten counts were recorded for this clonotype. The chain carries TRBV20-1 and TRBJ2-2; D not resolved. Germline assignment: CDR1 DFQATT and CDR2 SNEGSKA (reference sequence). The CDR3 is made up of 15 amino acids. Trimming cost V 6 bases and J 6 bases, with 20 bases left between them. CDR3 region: CSAHADAVNAGELFF. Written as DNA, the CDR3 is TGCAGTGCCCACGCGGACGCCGTAAACGCCGGGGAGCTGTTTTTT.

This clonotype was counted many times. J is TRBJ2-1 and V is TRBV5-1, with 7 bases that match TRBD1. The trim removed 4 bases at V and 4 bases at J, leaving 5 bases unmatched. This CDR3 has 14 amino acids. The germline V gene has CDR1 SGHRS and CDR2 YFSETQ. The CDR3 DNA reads TGCGCCAGCAGCCTCACAGGGGAGTACAATGAGCAGTTCTTC. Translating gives CASSLTGEYNEQFF. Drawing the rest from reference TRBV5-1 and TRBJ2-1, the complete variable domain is KAGVTQTPRYLIKTRGQQVTLSCSPISGHRSVSWYQQTPGQGLQFLFEYFSETQRNKGNFPGRFSGRQFSNSRSEMNVSTLELGDSALYLCASSLTGEYNEQFFGPGTRLTVL.

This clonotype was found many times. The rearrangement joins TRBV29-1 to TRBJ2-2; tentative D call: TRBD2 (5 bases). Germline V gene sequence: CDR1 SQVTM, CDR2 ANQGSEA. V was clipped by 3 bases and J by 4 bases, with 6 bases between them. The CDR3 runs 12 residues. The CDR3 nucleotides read TGCAGCGTTGAGGGGAGCACCGGGGAGCTGTTTTTT. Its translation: CSVEGSTGELFF.

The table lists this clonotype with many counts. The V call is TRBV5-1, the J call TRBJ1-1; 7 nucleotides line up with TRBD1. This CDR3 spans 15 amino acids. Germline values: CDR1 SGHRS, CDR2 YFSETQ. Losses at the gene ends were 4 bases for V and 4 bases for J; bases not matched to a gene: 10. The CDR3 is CASSEQGFGGTEAFF. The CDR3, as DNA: TGCGCCAGCAGCGAACAGGGGTTTGGGGGCACTGAAGCTTTCTTT.

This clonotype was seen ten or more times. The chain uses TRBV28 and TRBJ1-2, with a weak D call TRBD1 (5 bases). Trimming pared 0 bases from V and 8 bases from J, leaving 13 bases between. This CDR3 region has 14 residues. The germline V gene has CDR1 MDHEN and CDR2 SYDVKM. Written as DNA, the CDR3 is TGTGCCAGCAGTTTATGGGGGGACTTACAAGGCTACACCTTC. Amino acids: CASSLWGDLQGYTF.

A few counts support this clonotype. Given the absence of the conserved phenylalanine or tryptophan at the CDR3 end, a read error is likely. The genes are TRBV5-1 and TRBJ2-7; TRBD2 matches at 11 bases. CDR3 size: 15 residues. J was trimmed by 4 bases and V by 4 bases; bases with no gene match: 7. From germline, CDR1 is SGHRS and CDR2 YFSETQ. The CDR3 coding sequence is TGCGCCAGCAGCCTACTAGCGGGAGATGTATACGAGCAGTACTTA. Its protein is CASSLLAGDVYEQYL.

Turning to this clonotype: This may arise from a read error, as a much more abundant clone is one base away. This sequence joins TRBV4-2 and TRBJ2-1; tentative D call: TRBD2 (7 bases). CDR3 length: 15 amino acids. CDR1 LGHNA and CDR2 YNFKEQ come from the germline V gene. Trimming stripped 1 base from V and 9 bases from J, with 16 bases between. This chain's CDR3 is CASSQGEGGGIEQFF. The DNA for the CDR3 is TGTGCCAGCAGCCAAGGGGAGGGGGGCGGCATTGAGCAGTTCTTC.

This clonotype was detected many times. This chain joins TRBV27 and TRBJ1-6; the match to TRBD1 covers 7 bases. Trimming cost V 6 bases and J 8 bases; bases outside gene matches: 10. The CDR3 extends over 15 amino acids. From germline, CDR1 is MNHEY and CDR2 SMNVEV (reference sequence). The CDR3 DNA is TGTGCCAGCAGCCCCTGGACAGGACGCGATTCACCCCTCCACTTT. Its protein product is CASSPWTGRDSPLHF.

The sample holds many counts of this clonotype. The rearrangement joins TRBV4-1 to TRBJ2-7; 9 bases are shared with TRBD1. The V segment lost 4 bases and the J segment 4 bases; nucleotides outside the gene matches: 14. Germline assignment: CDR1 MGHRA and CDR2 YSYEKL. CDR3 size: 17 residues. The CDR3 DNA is TGCGCCAGCAGCCCGGGGCCGGGACAGGGTCTTGGGTACGAGCAGTACTTC. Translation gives CASSPGPGQGLGYEQYF.

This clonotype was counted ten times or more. CDR3: CASTNRRDRAYF. The CDR3 bases are TGTGCCAGCACGAACCGGCGGGACAGGGCCTACTTC. The chain links TRBV6-2 or TRBV6-3 to TRBJ2-7; 9 bases fit TRBD1. Trimming removed 7 bases from V and 13 bases from J; junction bases left unmatched: 11. CDR1 MNHEY and CDR2 SVGEGT come from the germline V gene. This CDR3 has 12 residues.

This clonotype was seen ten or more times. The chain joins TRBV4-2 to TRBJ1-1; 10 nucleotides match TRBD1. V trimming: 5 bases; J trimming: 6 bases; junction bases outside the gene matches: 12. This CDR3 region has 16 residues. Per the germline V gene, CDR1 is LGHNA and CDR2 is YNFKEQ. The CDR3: CASSARGTGDLSEAFF. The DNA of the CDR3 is TGTGCCAGCAGCGCGCGGGGGACAGGGGACCTATCTGAAGCTTTCTTT.